This T cell receptor beta chain comes out of a study of blood T cells in healthy people across ages. Primers used in a second PCR of roughly 6 to 11 cycles were a sample-barcoded 5' primer and a J-beta primer mix. Each cDNA molecule carried a tag from a template-switch adaptor that contained 12 random nucleotides. TCRdb recomputed calls from the 5' RACE reads with MiXCR, one row per CDR3 protein. Among 1.5 million or so distinct CDR3 sequences listed, 35% to 45% were seen once. The CDR3 has 13 residues. Germline V CDR1 and CDR2: SQVTM, ANQGSEA. V was trimmed by 7 bases and J by 3 bases, leaving 16 bases between them.

Source material: blood. This clonotype originated in a woman aged 18-29 years in good health. The chain is built from TRBV29-1 and TRBJ2-7, with a possible D match to TRBD2 (6 bases). This CDR3 is CSAQDVGGYEQYF. CDR3 coding DNA: TGCAGCGCACAGGACGTCGGGGGCTACGAGCAGTACTTC.